The 15 T cell receptor beta chains listed next were all sequenced from one sample in a study of blood T cells in healthy people across ages. The use of a sample-barcoded 5' primer and a J-beta primer mix characterized a second PCR of about 7 to 12 cycles. TCRdb used MiXCR to reprocess the 5' RACE reads, holding one entry per CDR3 protein. This table has some 800,000 distinct CDR3 sequences, more than 20% appearing once. A further study also used this sample, focusing on T cells of mothers and their children.

Sequences were obtained from blood. The receptor set was obtained from a boy aged 5 to 17 in good health.

The chain links TRBV15 to TRBJ2-3; TRBD2 matches at 13 bases. The V gene end was trimmed by 0 bases and the J gene end by 2 bases; junction bases not matched to a gene: 5. CDR3 length: 18 amino acids. Germline CDR1 LNHNV, CDR2 YYDKDF (reference sequence). The DNA of the CDR3 is TGTGCCACCAGCAGAGACGTACTAGCGGGAGGGGACACAGATACGCAGTATTTT. It is translated as CATSRDVLAGGDTDTQYF. Combining the CDR3 with reference TRBV15 and TRBJ2-3 gives the whole variable domain DAMVIQNPRYQVTQFGKPVTLSCSQTLNHNVMYWYQQKSSQAPKLLFHYYDKDFNNEADTPDNFQSRRPNTSFCFLDIRSPGLGDTAMYLCATSRDVLAGGDTDTQYFGPGTRLTVL.

This chain uses TRBV9 with TRBJ2-6; 9 positions agree with TRBD1. Germline assignment: CDR1 SGDLS and CDR2 YYNGEE. The CDR3 contains 16 residues. The V and J ends lost 4 bases and 1 base, in that order; junction bases with no gene match: 3. The CDR3 DNA reads TGTGCCAGCAGCCGGGACAGGGCATCTGGGGCCAACGTCCTGACTTTC. Translating it yields CASSRDRASGANVLTF.

The rearrangement joins TRBV25-1 to TRBJ1-6, with unresolved D. CDR3 size: 16 residues. Deletions cut 4 bases from V and 4 bases from J, with 14 bases between. Germline assignment: CDR1 MGHDK and CDR2 SYGVNS. This CDR3 reads CASSVGRVRYNSPLHF. DNA of the CDR3: TGTGCCAGCAGTGTGGGGAGGGTACGGTATAATTCACCCCTCCACTTT.

V gene TRBV20-1 combines with J gene TRBJ1-4; no firm D call. Germline V gives CDR1 DFQATT, CDR2 SNEGSKA (reference sequence). V was pared by 3 bases and J by 5 bases, with 7 bases between. The CDR3 has 12 residues. The CDR3 reads CSASFRNEKLFF. In DNA form, the CDR3 reads TGCAGTGCTAGTTTCAGAAATGAAAAACTGTTTTTT.

There are many counts of this clonotype. V usage is TRBV12-3 or TRBV12-4 and J usage is TRBJ2-5; TRBD1 is a possible D gene (6 bases). V dropped 6 bases and J dropped 5 bases, with 16 bases sitting between them. The CDR3 is made up of 14 amino acids. The CDR3, as DNA: TGTGCCAGCAGGGCGACAGGCCTGGGGGAGACCCAGTACTTC. Protein sequence: CASRATGLGETQYF.

The chain combines TRBV15 with TRBJ1-3; no definite D call. Germline V gene sequence: CDR1 LNHNV, CDR2 YYDKDF (reference sequence). This CDR3 has 15 residues. Trimming pared 0 bases from V and 2 bases from J, leaving 8 bases between. As DNA, the CDR3 is TGTGCCACCAGCAGAGACCCCGTCCCTGGAAACACCATATATTTT. Residues: CATSRDPVPGNTIYF.

This clonotype was counted between two and nine times. The chain has TRBV18 and TRBJ2-5; maybe TRBD2 (6 bases). The V end lost 3 bases, the J end lost 4 bases, and 12 bases lay between the germline ends. The CDR3 totals 14 residues. Germline CDR1 is KGHSH and CDR2 is LQKENI. This CDR3 is CASSPGAGGETQYF. DNA of the CDR3: TGTGCCAGCTCACCGGGCGCCGGGGGAGAGACCCAGTACTTC.

This clonotype was observed a few times. The V and J genes are TRBV7-6 and TRBJ1-1; no clear D. V was pared by 3 bases and J by 4 bases, with 18 bases between. The germline V gene encodes CDR1 SGHVS and CDR2 FNYEAQ. This CDR3 is built from 16 residues. This chain's CDR3 is CASSLTALNIPTEAFF. As DNA, the CDR3 is TGTGCCAGCAGCTTGACGGCCCTCAACATTCCCACTGAAGCTTTCTTT.

This clonotype has just a few counts. The CDR3 bases are TGCAGTGCTAGCGCTGGAAGAAATCAGCCCCAGCATTTT. It encodes CSASAGRNQPQHF. The V call is TRBV20-1, the J call TRBJ1-5; no firm D call. With 3 bases removed from V and 4 bases from J, the gap between germline ends came to 10 bases. The CDR3 consists of 13 residues. Germline CDR1 DFQATT, CDR2 SNEGSKA (reference sequence).

The chain uses TRBV28 and TRBJ2-5, with a tentative D call TRBD1 (5 bases). The tail of the sequence fits TRBJ2-7 better, so the J call may be wrong. The CDR3 consists of 12 residues. Germline CDR1 MDHEN, CDR2 SYDVKM. The CDR3 loop is CASSVGHDEQYF. The CDR3 DNA is TGTGCCAGCAGCGTAGGACATGACGAGCAGTACTTC.

V usage is TRBV10-3 and J usage is TRBJ2-7, with 8 bases identical to TRBD2. In germline, CDR1 is ENHRY, CDR2 SYGVKD. This CDR3 spans 14 amino acids. The J segment lost 2 bases and the V segment lost 10 bases, leaving 10 bases of the junction unmatched. In DNA form, the CDR3 reads TGTGCCACCACCGGGAGGGCGGAAACCTACGAGCAGTACTTC. Its protein is CATTGRAETYEQYF.

The chain uses TRBV27 and TRBJ2-1; 8 bases line up with TRBD1. The end of the DNA fits TRBJ2-7 better, so the J call may be wrong. The germline V gene has CDR1 MNHEY and CDR2 SMNVEV (reference sequence). The length of the CDR3 is 15 residues. The CDR3 nucleotides read TGTGCCAGCAGCTGGGGCACGGGACAGGCCTACGAGCAGTACTTC. This sequence encodes CASSWGTGQAYEQYF.

This clonotype was found a few times. This chain connects TRBV2 to TRBJ1-4; D may be TRBD1 (6 bases). Germline V CDR1 and CDR2: SNHLY, FYNNEI. The CDR3 loop spans 14 amino acids. Trimming stripped 3 bases from V and 8 bases from J, with 13 bases between. The CDR3 bases are TGTGCCAGCAGTGATTGGGCAGGGGTCGAAAAACTGTTTTTT. Protein product: CASSDWAGVEKLFF.

V is TRBV28 and J is TRBJ2-5, with 8 bases lining up with TRBD1. CDR1 MDHEN and CDR2 SYDVKM come from the germline V gene. V lost 5 bases and J lost 4; bases outside the gene matches: 9. The CDR3 length is 15 residues. CDR3 nucleotide sequence: TGTGCCAGCAGTCCACACCCAGGGGGCCGAGAGACCCAGTACTTC. This sequence encodes CASSPHPGGRETQYF.

This clonotype occurred a few times. The chain joins TRBV5-6 to TRBJ1-2; no reliable D call. CDR3 size: 13 residues. V was shortened by 4 bases and J by 3 bases, with 10 bases between the two germline ends. Germline CDR1 SGHDT, CDR2 YYEEEE. The CDR3 region has the DNA TGTGCCAGCAGCCCTTCCGGGGACTATGGCTACACCTTC. Its protein product is CASSPSGDYGYTF.